These 10 T cell receptor beta chains were all obtained from the same sample, sequenced in a study of blood T cell repertoires in COVID-19. Measured with immunoSEQ multiplex PCR; TCRdb has only the in-frame clones, and not every one. The data show about 69,000 clones, 90% seen once. The sequencing sample was made of peripheral blood. The source is a man between 45 and 60 years old with acute or convalescent COVID-19.

This chain joins TRBV5-4 and TRBJ1-1; 8 nucleotides line up with TRBD1. Germline trimming cut 4 bases from V and 5 bases from J; bases unmatched to any gene: 7. Germline V CDR1 and CDR2: SGHNT, YYREEE (reference sequence). CDR3 length equals 14 residues. The CDR3, as DNA: TGTGCCAGCAGCGCAAGACAGGGGAGGACTGAAGCTTTCTTT. This codes for CASSARQGRTEAFF.

This chain connects TRBV5-1 to TRBJ2-1; TRBD2 aligns across 7 bases. The V and J ends lost 4 bases and 7 bases, in that order; junction bases with no gene match: 20. The CDR3 has 18 residues. In germline, CDR1 is SGHRS, CDR2 YFSETQ. In DNA form, the CDR3 reads TGCGCCAGCAGCGACCCTCCCGGGGGGAAGACGCCGGCTAATGAGCAGTTCTTC. It encodes CASSDPPGGKTPANEQFF. Combining the CDR3 with reference TRBV5-1 and TRBJ2-1 gives the whole variable domain KAGVTQTPRYLIKTRGQQVTLSCSPISGHRSVSWYQQTPGQGLQFLFEYFSETQRNKGNFPGRFSGRQFSNSRSEMNVSTLELGDSALYLCASSDPPGGKTPANEQFFGPGTRLTVL.

A few counts support this clone. This chain uses TRBV18 with TRBJ1-1; D perhaps matches TRBD1 (6 bases). The germline V and J ends were trimmed by 2 bases and 5 bases, with 12 bases remaining between them. The CDR3 extends over 14 amino acids. Looked up from germline, CDR1 is KGHSH and CDR2 is LQKENI. As DNA, the CDR3 is TGTGCCAGCTCACCAAGCCGACAGGTTACTGAAGCTTTCTTT. Amino acids: CASSPSRQVTEAFF.

This rearrangement joins TRBV19 to TRBJ1-1; 10 nucleotides line up with TRBD1. Germline values: CDR1 LNHDA, CDR2 SQIVND (reference sequence). V shed 5 bases and J 5 bases; nucleotides not matched to a gene: 8. The CDR3 has 15 amino acids. CDR3 DNA sequence: TGTGCCAGTAGTGTAACGACAGGGGGCAAAACTGAAGCTTTCTTT. Its translation: CASSVTTGGKTEAFF.

This chain connects TRBV19 to TRBJ2-1, with TRBD1 identical over 10 bases. The CDR3 consists of 19 residues. Per the germline V gene, CDR1 is LNHDA and CDR2 is SQIVND (reference sequence). The ends lost 0 bases at V and 2 bases at J; junction bases unmatched: 10. The CDR3 bases are TGTGCCAGTAGTATAGAATGGGGGTTGACAGGGGGCACCTACAATGAGCAGTTCTTC. This sequence encodes CASSIEWGLTGGTYNEQFF.

The chain has TRBV11-3 and TRBJ1-5, with a weak D call TRBD1 (5 bases). There are 15 residues in the CDR3. Germline V CDR1 and CDR2: SGHNT, YENEEA. V was clipped by 3 bases and J by 0 bases, with 9 bases between them. CDR3 sequence (DNA): TGTGCCAGCAGCTTCCCCAGGGTTAGCAATCAGCCCCAGCATTTT. It is translated as CASSFPRVSNQPQHF.

In its sample, this clone was seen a few times. This chain uses TRBV6-2 or TRBV6-3 with TRBJ1-1; 7 bases fit TRBD1. The CDR3 runs 14 residues. J was trimmed by 4 bases and V by 4 bases; bases with no gene match: 6. Per the germline V gene, CDR1 is MNHEY and CDR2 is SVGEGT. This CDR3 reads CASSSQGGGTEAFF. The CDR3 DNA follows: TGTGCCAGCAGTTCCCAGGGGGGAGGCACTGAAGCTTTCTTT.

The rearrangement links TRBV6-5 to TRBJ1-4; D is unresolved. The V end was cut by 0 bases, the J end by 0 bases, with 8 bases between. Germline lookup yields CDR1 MNHEY and CDR2 SVGAGI. The CDR3 totals 16 residues. CDR3 in DNA: TGTGCCAGCAGTTACTCCGGGGAAACAACTAATGAAAAACTGTTTTTT. This codes for CASSYSGETTNEKLFF.

The CDR3 spells CASRLAPTETDTQYF. CDR3 DNA sequence: TGTGCCAGTAGGCTTGCCCCTACCGAGACAGATACGCAGTATTTT. The chain recombines TRBV19 with TRBJ2-3; unclear D gene. The CDR3 extends over 15 amino acids. Per germline, CDR1 LNHDA and CDR2 SQIVND (reference sequence). Trimming cost V 6 bases and J 3 bases, with 16 bases left between them.

The chain couples TRBV29-1 to TRBJ1-5; TRBD1 matches at 7 bases. V shed 4 bases and J 4 bases; nucleotides not matched to a gene: 4. The CDR3 spans 13 residues. Germline lookup yields CDR1 SQVTM and CDR2 ANQGSEA. The CDR3 loop reads CSVGQGSNQPQHF. In DNA, the CDR3 is TGCAGCGTTGGACAGGGATCTAATCAGCCCCAGCATTTT.